This T cell receptor beta chain was captured in a study of identical twins. Points from the study as a whole: Analyses of zero insertions could be partly confounded by invariant MAIT and iNKT cells. Where beta out-of-frame sequences were concerned, excess twin sharing was weaker. There was more out-of-frame TCR alpha sharing in monozygotic twins than models estimated.

This clonotype appeared a few times. Its matching antigen is unknown. Healthy Caucasians were all of the donors. TCRdb reanalysed the 5' RACE reads using MiXCR and keeps one entry per CDR3 protein. The table includes more than 650,000 distinct CDR3 sequences, less than 7% detected once. CDR3 length equals 14 residues. Trimming stripped 0 bases from V and 5 bases from J, with 10 bases between. Sequencing was carried out using naive T cells sorted from blood. The chain couples TRBV12-3 or TRBV12-4 to TRBJ1-1; D perhaps matches TRBD1 (5 bases). The sequence was obtained from a man younger than 30 in good health. The CDR3, as DNA: TGTGCCAGCAGTTTAGCGCACGGGGCAACTGAAGCTTTCTTT. Protein: CASSLAHGATEAFF.